These 28 T cell receptor beta chains share one sample of origin, sequenced in a study of T cell responses to AZD1222 COVID-19 vaccine. Data came from immunoSEQ multiplex PCR; TCRdb stores just in-frame clones and leaves some out. Seen here are fewer than 85,000 clones, more than 70% observed once, and the top ten hold 4% to 5.5%. Sequencing was performed on peripheral blood, taken 28 days after the second dose of the MenACWY control vaccine. The receptor set was obtained from an adult who received the MenACWY meningococcal vaccine as a control.

The rearrangement links TRBV7-2 to TRBJ1-5; D unclear. Per germline, CDR1 SGHTA and CDR2 FQGNSA. This CDR3 is 15 amino acids long. Deletions cut 1 base from V and 3 bases from J, with 10 bases between. For the CDR3, the DNA is TGTGCCAGCAGCTTAGAGGACTGGGACAATCAGCCCCAGCATTTT. Translated, it gives CASSLEDWDNQPQHF. Together with reference TRBV7-2 and TRBJ1-5, the CDR3 gives the full variable domain: GAGVSQSPSNKVTEKGKDVELRCDPISGHTALYWYRQSLGQGLEFLIYFQGNSAPDKSGLPSDRFSAERTGGSVSTLTIQRTQQEDSAVYLCASSLEDWDNQPQHFGDGTRLSIL.

The chain employs TRBV19 and TRBJ2-7, with D perhaps being TRBD1 or TRBD2 (6 bases each). There are 11 residues in the CDR3. Germline V gene sequence: CDR1 LNHDA, CDR2 SQIVND (reference sequence). DNA of the CDR3: TGTGCCAGTAGTATGGGCAGGGGACTCGTCGTC. Residues: CASSMGRGLVV.

The CDR3 is CASSLFQRSYNEQFF. For the CDR3, the DNA is TGTGCCAGCAGCTTGTTCCAGCGGAGCTACAATGAGCAGTTCTTC. The chain uses TRBV5-8 and TRBJ2-1; D perhaps matches TRBD2 (5 bases). Germline CDR1 is SGHTS and CDR2 is YDEGEE. Trimming removed 1 base at V and 3 bases at J, with 11 bases between. The length of the CDR3 is 15 residues.

This rearrangement joins TRBV19 to TRBJ2-1; 9 nucleotides agree with TRBD2. Looked up from germline, CDR1 is LNHDA and CDR2 is SQIVND (reference sequence). V shed 4 bases, J shed 3 bases, and the junction held 10 bases outside the gene matches. The CDR3 has 17 residues. CDR3: CASSTDPGTSYYNEQFF. CDR3 nucleotides: TGTGCCAGTAGTACCGATCCCGGGACTAGCTACTACAATGAGCAGTTCTTC.

The rearrangement uses TRBV7-2 and TRBJ2-1, with 11 bases that match TRBD2. The V and J ends lost 4 bases and 5 bases, in that order; junction bases with no gene match: 1. Per the germline V gene, CDR1 is SGHTA and CDR2 is FQGNSA. CDR3 size: 14 residues. The CDR3 spells CASSWGLADNEQFF. CDR3 nucleotide sequence: TGTGCCAGCAGCTGGGGACTAGCGGACAATGAGCAGTTCTTC. Looking up the rest from reference TRBV7-2 and TRBJ2-1 gives the full variable domain: GAGVSQSPSNKVTEKGKDVELRCDPISGHTALYWYRQSLGQGLEFLIYFQGNSAPDKSGLPSDRFSAERTGGSVSTLTIQRTQQEDSAVYLCASSWGLADNEQFFGPGTRLTVL.

V gene TRBV10-3 combines with J gene TRBJ1-4, with D unclear. Looked up from germline, CDR1 is ENHRY and CDR2 is SYGVKD. Trimming removed 4 bases at V and 2 bases at J, with 11 bases between. CDR3 length equals 15 residues. This chain's CDR3 is CAISGGLGTNEKLFF. CDR3 nucleotides: TGTGCCATCAGTGGAGGGCTGGGGACTAATGAAAAACTGTTTTTT.

V and J are TRBV1 and TRBJ1-2; no DNA check was done on the table's D call, TRBD1. TRBV1 is labeled a pseudogene. The CDR3 spans 20 residues. CDR3 nucleotide sequence: TGCACCAGCAGCCAAAACCTCGGACAGGGGGCTTTAATCGCTAACTATGGCTACACCTTC. It encodes CTSSQNLGQGALIANYGYTF.

The rearrangement joins TRBV29-1 to TRBJ1-2, with TRBD1 matching 8 bases. V was pared by 7 bases and J by 3 bases, with 4 bases of the junction left unmatched. Looked up from germline, CDR1 is SQVTM and CDR2 is ANQGSEA. The CDR3 contains 12 residues. CDR3 sequence (DNA): TGCAGCGCCGTACAGGGGGACTATGGCTACACCTTC. Translating gives CSAVQGDYGYTF.

The chain combines TRBV19 with TRBJ1-1, with 9 bases identical to TRBD1. The CDR3 runs 17 residues. V was clipped by 5 bases and J by 1 base; unmatched bases: 11. CDR1 LNHDA and CDR2 SQIVND come from the germline V gene (reference sequence). The CDR3 sequence is CASSRPGTGIKNTEAFF. The CDR3 bases are TGTGCCAGTAGTCGGCCCGGGACAGGGATTAAGAACACTGAAGCTTTCTTT. The variable domain in full, completed from reference TRBV19 and TRBJ1-1, reads DGGITQSPKYLFRKEGQNVTLSCEQNLNHDAMYWYRQDPGQGLRLIYYSQIVNDFQKGDIAEGYSVSREKKESFPLTVTSAQKNPTAFYLCASSRPGTGIKNTEAFFGQGTRLTVV.

The genes are TRBV5-1 and TRBJ1-1; tentative D call: TRBD1 (6 bases). This CDR3 has 15 amino acids. Germline CDR1 is SGHRS and CDR2 is YFSETQ. Trimming removed 2 bases from V and 1 base from J, with 12 bases in between. The CDR3 sequence is CASSLVGTSNTEAFF. The CDR3 DNA follows: TGCGCCAGCAGCTTAGTCGGGACATCGAACACTGAAGCTTTCTTT.

The rearrangement links TRBV6-2 or TRBV6-3 to TRBJ2-5; D unresolved. V was cut by 4 bases and J by 0 bases, with 9 bases left in between. This CDR3 is 14 amino acids long. Germline V gives CDR1 MNHEY, CDR2 SVGEGT. The CDR3: CASSSPSDQETQYF. The DNA for the CDR3 is TGTGCCAGCAGTTCACCGAGCGACCAAGAGACCCAGTACTTC.

The V call is TRBV3-1 (or the pseudogene TRBV3-2), the J call TRBJ1-1, with TRBD1 matching 10 bases. The CDR3 sequence is 15 residues long. CDR1 is LGHDT and CDR2 is YNNKEL in the germline V gene (reference sequence). Trimming took 1 base from V and 6 from J; bases not matched to a gene: 5. The CDR3 nucleotides read TGTGCCAGCAGCCAAGGGGGACAGGGGCGGTCTGAAGCTTTCTTT. Its protein product is CASSQGGQGRSEAFF.

The chain recombines TRBV4-3 with TRBJ2-1; 7 bases agree with TRBD2. Trimming removed 2 bases from V and 0 bases from J; junction bases left unmatched: 1. Germline V gene sequence: CDR1 LGHNA, CDR2 YSLEER. The CDR3 has 15 residues. The CDR3 spells CASSQLAVSYNEQFF. CDR3 DNA sequence: TGCGCCAGCAGCCAACTAGCGGTCTCCTACAATGAGCAGTTCTTC.

The rearrangement links TRBV2 to TRBJ2-3, with 9 bases identical to TRBD2. The CDR3 sequence is 16 residues long. Germline CDR1 and CDR2: SNHLY and FYNNEI. V lost 4 bases and J lost 2; bases outside the gene matches: 7. The CDR3, as DNA: TGTGCCAGCAGTGGACGGCGGGGGGGCATCACAGATACGCAGTATTTT. Its translation: CASSGRRGGITDTQYF.

The chain combines TRBV4-1 with TRBJ1-2; 8 nucleotides line up with TRBD1. Germline CDR1 reads MGHRA; CDR2 reads YSYEKL. V was pared by 5 bases and J by 5 bases, with 16 bases of the junction left unmatched. The CDR3 contains 17 residues. The CDR3 sequence: CASSGPDQGAEAYGYTF. CDR3 sequence (DNA): TGCGCCAGCAGCGGACCAGATCAGGGGGCGGAGGCGTATGGCTACACCTTC.

The chain has TRBV7-8 and TRBJ2-7; D not resolved. The V and J ends lost 5 bases and 6 bases respectively, with 26 bases between them. This CDR3 contains 17 residues. Germline loops: CDR1 SGHVS, CDR2 FQNEAQ. The CDR3, as DNA: TGTGCCAGCAGCGCGCTATTTGGGCTTGGCAGTCCTGTCGAGCAGTACTTC. It translates to CASSALFGLGSPVEQYF.

V is TRBV28 and J is TRBJ1-4; D not certain. Germline-derived CDR1 and CDR2 are MDHEN and SYDVKM. Trimming took off 8 bases at V and 0 bases at J, with 19 bases between the two ends. There are 17 residues in the CDR3. The CDR3 nucleotides are TGTGCCAGCTATTCAGGAAATGGGATAACAACTAATGAAAAACTGTTTTTT. Translating it yields CASYSGNGITTNEKLFF.

This chain links TRBV6-5 with TRBJ1-2; a possible D gene is TRBD1 (5 bases). Germline V gene sequence: CDR1 MNHEY, CDR2 SVGAGI. The CDR3 covers 14 residues. V lost 5 bases to trimming and J lost 4 bases, with 14 bases between them. CDR3 bases: TGTGCCAGCAGTCGGCCCGACAGAGTCTATGGCTACACCTTC. Residues: CASSRPDRVYGYTF.

The gene calls are TRBV4-1 and TRBJ1-2; D is uncertain. Trimming left V 0 bases short and J 11 bases short, with 22 bases between. Germline assignment: CDR1 MGHRA and CDR2 YSYEKL. This CDR3 has 16 residues. The CDR3, as DNA: TGCGCCAGCAGCCAAGATGGACCGCCGAATGAGGAGGGATACACCTTC. It is translated as CASSQDGPPNEEGYTF.

The sample holds a few counts of this clone. The chain recombines TRBV9 with TRBJ2-7; tentatively, D is TRBD1 (5 bases). V lost 0 bases, J lost 6 bases, and 16 bases lay in between. Germline values: CDR1 SGDLS, CDR2 YYNGEE. This CDR3 has 15 residues. The CDR3 reads CASSVATGVQSEQYF. For the CDR3, the DNA is TGTGCCAGCAGCGTAGCTACAGGAGTGCAAAGCGAGCAGTACTTC.

V gene TRBV19 combines with J gene TRBJ2-1; weak D call: TRBD2 (6 bases). V was trimmed by 3 bases and J by 12 bases, leaving 18 bases between them. The CDR3 sequence is 14 residues long. Per the germline V gene, CDR1 is LNHDA and CDR2 is SQIVND (reference sequence). CDR3 nucleotides: TGTGCCAGTAGTATTGATCGGGGGAACAAGGGGCAGTTCTTC. This codes for CASSIDRGNKGQFF.

The chain joins TRBV28 to TRBJ1-4; D call uncertain. This CDR3 is 15 amino acids long. Germline loops: CDR1 MDHEN, CDR2 SYDVKM. Trimming left V 2 bases short and J 0 bases short, with 7 bases between. CDR3 amino acids: CASSLGGATNEKLFF. The CDR3 coding sequence is TGTGCCAGCAGTTTAGGTGGTGCAACTAATGAAAAACTGTTTTTT.

Comments on this clone: The junction shows a germline mismatch at one end, possibly a read error. The chain has TRBV10-3 and TRBJ1-2; the D gene is possibly TRBD1 (6 bases). Germline values: CDR1 ENHRY, CDR2 SYGVKD. This CDR3 has 11 amino acids. The DNA of the CDR3 is TGTGCCACGGAGGGGGAAGGGTCCACAATCTTC. This codes for CATEGEGSTIF.

The chain links TRBV5-4 to TRBJ2-2; D may correspond to TRBD1 or TRBD2 (5 bases each). With 0 bases removed from V and 7 bases from J, the gap between germline ends came to 13 bases. This CDR3 contains 15 residues. CDR1 is SGHNT and CDR2 is YYREEE in the germline V gene (reference sequence). The CDR3 coding sequence is TGTGCCAGCAGCTTGGATCTGGGGACGGACGGGGAGCTGTTTTTT. Its protein product is CASSLDLGTDGELFF.

The chain has TRBV3-1 (or the pseudogene TRBV3-2) and TRBJ2-1, with TRBD2 identical over 7 bases. This CDR3 is built from 16 residues. Germline-derived CDR1 and CDR2 are LGHDT and YNNKEL (reference sequence). V lost 4 bases and J lost 5; bases outside the gene matches: 11. For the CDR3, the DNA is TGTGCCAGCAGCCGGGACCTAGCGGACCATAACAATGAGCAGTTCTTC. It translates to CASSRDLADHNNEQFF.

This clone was observed once. The chain joins TRBV6-5 to TRBJ1-2; D is unclear. Trimming removed 6 bases from V and 4 bases from J, with 18 bases in between. The CDR3 extends over 15 amino acids. CDR1 MNHEY and CDR2 SVGAGI come from the germline V gene. The CDR3 reads CASSRVSQAAYGYTF. The CDR3 DNA reads TGTGCCAGCAGCCGGGTCTCGCAGGCCGCCTATGGCTACACCTTC.

The chain is built from TRBV30 and TRBJ1-2; D remains unclear. Trimming removed 3 bases at V and 2 bases at J, with 10 bases between. In germline, CDR1 is GTSNPN, CDR2 SVGIG (reference sequence). The CDR3 has 13 residues. CDR3 amino acids: CAWRQSANYGYTF. DNA of the CDR3: TGTGCCTGGAGGCAGTCAGCCAACTATGGCTACACCTTC.

This chain joins TRBV7-9 and TRBJ1-5, with no clear D. With 1 base removed from V and 7 bases from J, the gap between germline ends came to 8 bases. CDR3 length equals 13 residues. Germline values: CDR1 SEHNR, CDR2 FQNEAQ (reference sequence). CDR3 protein: CASSLDQDQPQHF. In DNA form, the CDR3 reads TGTGCCAGCAGCTTAGATCAGGACCAGCCCCAGCATTTT.